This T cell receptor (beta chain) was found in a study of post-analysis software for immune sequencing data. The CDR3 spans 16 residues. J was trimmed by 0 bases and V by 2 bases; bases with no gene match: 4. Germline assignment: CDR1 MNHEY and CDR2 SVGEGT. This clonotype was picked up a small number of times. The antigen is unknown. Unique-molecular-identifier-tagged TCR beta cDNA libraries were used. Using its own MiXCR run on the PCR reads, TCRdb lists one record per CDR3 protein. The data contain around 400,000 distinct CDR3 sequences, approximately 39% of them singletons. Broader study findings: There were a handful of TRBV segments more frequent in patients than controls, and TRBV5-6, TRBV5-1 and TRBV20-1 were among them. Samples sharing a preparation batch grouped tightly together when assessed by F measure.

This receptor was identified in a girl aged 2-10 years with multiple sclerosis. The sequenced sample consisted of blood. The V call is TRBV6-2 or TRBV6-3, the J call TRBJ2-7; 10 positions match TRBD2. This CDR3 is CASSYPLAGPSYEQYF. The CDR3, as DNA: TGTGCCAGCAGTTACCCACTAGCGGGACCCTCCTACGAGCAGTACTTC.